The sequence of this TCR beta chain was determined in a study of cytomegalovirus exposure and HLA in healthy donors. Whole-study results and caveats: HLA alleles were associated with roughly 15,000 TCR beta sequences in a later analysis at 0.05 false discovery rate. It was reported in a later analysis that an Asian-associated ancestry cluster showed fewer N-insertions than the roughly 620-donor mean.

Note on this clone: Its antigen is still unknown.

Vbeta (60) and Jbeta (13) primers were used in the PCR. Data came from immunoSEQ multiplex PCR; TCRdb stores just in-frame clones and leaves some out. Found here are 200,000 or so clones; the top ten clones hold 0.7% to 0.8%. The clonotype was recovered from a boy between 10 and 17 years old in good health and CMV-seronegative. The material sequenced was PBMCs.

CDR3 nucleotide sequence: TGCGCCAGCAGCTGGGGAGGACAGGTCGGTCAGCCCCAGCATTTT. This codes for CASSWGGQVGQPQHF. The V gene is TRBV5-1, the J gene TRBJ1-5; TRBD1 aligns across 7 bases. CDR3 length: 15 residues. CDR1 and CDR2 from the germline V gene are SGHRS and YFSETQ. The junction had 9 bases not matched to a gene; V was cut back by 3 bases and J by 6 bases.